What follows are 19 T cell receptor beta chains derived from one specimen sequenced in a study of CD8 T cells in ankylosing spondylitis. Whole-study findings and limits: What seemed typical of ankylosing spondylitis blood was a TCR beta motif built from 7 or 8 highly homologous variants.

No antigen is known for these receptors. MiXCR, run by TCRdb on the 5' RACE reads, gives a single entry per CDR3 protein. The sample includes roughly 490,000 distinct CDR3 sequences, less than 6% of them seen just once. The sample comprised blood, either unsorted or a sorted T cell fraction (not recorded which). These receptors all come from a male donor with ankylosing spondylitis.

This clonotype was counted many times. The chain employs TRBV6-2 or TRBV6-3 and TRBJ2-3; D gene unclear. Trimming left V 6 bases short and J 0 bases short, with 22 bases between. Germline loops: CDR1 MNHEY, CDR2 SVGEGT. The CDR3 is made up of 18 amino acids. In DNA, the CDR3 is TGTGCCAGCAGGAATCCCTCCGGCCTAAAAGTTAGCACAGATACGCAGTATTTT. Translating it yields CASRNPSGLKVSTDTQYF.

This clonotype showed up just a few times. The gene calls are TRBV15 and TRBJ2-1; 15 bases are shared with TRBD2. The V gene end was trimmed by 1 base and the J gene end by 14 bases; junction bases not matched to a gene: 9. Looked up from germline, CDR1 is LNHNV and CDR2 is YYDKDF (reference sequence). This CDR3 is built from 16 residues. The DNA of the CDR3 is TGTGCCACCAGCAGAGTTGGACTAGCGGGAGGGCCAGTGAAGTTCTTC. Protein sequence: CATSRVGLAGGPVKFF.

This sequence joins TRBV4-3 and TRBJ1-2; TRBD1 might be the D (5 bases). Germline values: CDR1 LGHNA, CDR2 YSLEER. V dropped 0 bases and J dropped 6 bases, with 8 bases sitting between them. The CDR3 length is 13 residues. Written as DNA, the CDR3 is TGCGCCAGCAGCCAAGACAGGGACCATGGCTACACCTTC. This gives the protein CASSQDRDHGYTF.

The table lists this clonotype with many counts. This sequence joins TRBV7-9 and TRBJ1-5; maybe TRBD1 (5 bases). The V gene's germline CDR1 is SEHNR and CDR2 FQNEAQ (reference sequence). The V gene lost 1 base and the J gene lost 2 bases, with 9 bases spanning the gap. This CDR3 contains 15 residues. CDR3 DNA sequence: TGTGCCAGCAGCTTAGGATCGGGGGGCAATCAGCCCCAGCATTTT. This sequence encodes CASSLGSGGNQPQHF.

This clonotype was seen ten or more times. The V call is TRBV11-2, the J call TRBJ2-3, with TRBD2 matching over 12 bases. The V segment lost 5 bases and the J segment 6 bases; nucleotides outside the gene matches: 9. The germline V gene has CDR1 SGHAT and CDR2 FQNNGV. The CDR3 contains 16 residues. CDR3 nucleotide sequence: TGTGCCAGCAGCCCAGTACTACTAGCGGGAGGTGATACGCAGTATTTT. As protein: CASSPVLLAGGDTQYF.

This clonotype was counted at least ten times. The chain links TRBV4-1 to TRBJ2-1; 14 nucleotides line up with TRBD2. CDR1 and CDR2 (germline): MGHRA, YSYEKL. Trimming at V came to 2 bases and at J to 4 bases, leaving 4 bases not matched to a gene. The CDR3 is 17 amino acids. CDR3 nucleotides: TGCGCCAGCAGCCAAAGGGGACTAGCGGGAGTTTACAATGAGCAGTTCTTC. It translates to CASSQRGLAGVYNEQFF.

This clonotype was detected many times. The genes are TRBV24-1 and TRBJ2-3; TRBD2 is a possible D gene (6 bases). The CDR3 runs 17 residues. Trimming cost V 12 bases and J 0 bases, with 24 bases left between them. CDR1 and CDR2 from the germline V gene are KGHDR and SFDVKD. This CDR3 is CAAGSGGTPPSTDTQYF. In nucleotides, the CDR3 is TGTGCCGCGGGATCTGGCGGAACCCCACCTAGCACAGATACGCAGTATTTT.

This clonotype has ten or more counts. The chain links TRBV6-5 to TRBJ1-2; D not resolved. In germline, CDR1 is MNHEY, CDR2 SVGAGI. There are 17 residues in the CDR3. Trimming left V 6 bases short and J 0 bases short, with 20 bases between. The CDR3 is CASRSLRPNRSNYGYTF. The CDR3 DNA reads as TGTGCCAGCAGGTCACTCCGACCGAATAGATCTAACTATGGCTACACCTTC.

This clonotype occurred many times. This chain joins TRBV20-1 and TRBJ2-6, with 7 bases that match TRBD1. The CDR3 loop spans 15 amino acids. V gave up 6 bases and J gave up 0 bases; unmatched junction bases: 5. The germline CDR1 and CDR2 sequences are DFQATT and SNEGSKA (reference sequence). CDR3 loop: CSAGDSYSGANVLTF. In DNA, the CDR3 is TGCAGTGCCGGGGACAGTTACTCTGGGGCCAACGTCCTGACTTTC.

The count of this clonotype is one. The CDR3 sequence is CASIGRLAGENYNEQFF. In DNA, the CDR3 is TGTGCCAGCATCGGGAGACTAGCGGGGGAAAACTACAATGAGCAGTTCTTC. V is TRBV2 and J is TRBJ2-1; 12 nucleotides match TRBD2. Germline values: CDR1 SNHLY, CDR2 FYNNEI. The CDR3 spans 17 residues. Trimming took 7 bases from V and 3 from J; bases not matched to a gene: 10.

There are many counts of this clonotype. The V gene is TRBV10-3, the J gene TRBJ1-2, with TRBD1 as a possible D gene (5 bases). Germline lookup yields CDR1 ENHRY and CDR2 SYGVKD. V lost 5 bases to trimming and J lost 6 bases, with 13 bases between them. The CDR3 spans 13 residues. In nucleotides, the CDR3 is TGTGCCATCAGTCCCGGGACTGAGAATGGCTACACCTTC. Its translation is CAISPGTENGYTF.

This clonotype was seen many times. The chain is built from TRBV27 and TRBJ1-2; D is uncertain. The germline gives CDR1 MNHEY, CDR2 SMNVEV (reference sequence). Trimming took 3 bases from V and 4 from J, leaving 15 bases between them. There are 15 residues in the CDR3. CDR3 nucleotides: TGTGCCAGCAGTTTTGGGCAGAATGGACCCTATGGCTACACCTTC. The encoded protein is CASSFGQNGPYGYTF.

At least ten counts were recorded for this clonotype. For the CDR3, the DNA is TGTGCCAGCAGCTTGGCCGGGATACAAGAGACCCAGTACTTC. Protein: CASSLAGIQETQYF. V and J are TRBV5-6 and TRBJ2-5; maybe TRBD2 (5 bases). Germline CDR1 SGHDT, CDR2 YYEEEE. This CDR3 spans 14 amino acids. V was cut by 0 bases and J by 2 bases, with 8 bases left in between.

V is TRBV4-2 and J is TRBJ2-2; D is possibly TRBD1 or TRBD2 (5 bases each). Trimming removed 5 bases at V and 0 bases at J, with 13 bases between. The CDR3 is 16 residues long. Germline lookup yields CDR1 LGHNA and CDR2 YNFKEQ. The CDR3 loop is CASSTRGGANTGELFF. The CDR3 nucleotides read TGTGCCAGCAGCACCCGGGGCGGCGCGAACACCGGGGAGCTGTTTTTT.

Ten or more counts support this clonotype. The CDR3 spells CASSPPSGTSGAETQYF. CDR3 in DNA: TGTGCCAGCAGCCCGCCCTCTGGGACTAGCGGGGCTGAGACCCAGTACTTC. The chain joins TRBV7-9 to TRBJ2-5; 13 nucleotides match TRBD2. The V gene's germline CDR1 is SEHNR and CDR2 FQNEAQ (reference sequence). Trimming cost V 5 bases and J 5 bases; bases outside gene matches: 11. This CDR3 contains 17 residues.

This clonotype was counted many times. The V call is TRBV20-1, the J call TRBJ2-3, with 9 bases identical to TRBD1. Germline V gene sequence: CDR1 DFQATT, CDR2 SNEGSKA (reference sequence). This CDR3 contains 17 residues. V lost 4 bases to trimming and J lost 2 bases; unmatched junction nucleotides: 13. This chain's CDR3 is CSATLGSLQGATDTQYF. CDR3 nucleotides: TGCAGTGCTACCTTGGGTTCGTTACAGGGGGCCACAGATACGCAGTATTTT.

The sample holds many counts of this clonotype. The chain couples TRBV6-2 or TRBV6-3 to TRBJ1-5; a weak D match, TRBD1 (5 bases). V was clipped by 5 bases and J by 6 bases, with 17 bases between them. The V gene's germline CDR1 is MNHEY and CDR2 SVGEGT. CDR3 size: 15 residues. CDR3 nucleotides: TGTGCCAGCAGTCCGGGACCAGGAGGAGCTCAGCCCCAGCATTTT. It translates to CASSPGPGGAQPQHF.

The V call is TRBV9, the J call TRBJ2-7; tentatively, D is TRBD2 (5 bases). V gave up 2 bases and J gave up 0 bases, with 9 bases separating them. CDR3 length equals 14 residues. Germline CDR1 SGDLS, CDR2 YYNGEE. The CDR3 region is CASSVGIPSYEQYF. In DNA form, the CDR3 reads TGTGCCAGCAGCGTCGGGATCCCCTCCTACGAGCAGTACTTC.

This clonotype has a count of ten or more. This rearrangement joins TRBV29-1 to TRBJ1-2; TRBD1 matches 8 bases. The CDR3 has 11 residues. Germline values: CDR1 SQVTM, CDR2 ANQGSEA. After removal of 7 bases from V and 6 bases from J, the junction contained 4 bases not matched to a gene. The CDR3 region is CSANRGDGYTF. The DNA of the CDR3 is TGCAGCGCAAACAGGGGGGATGGCTACACCTTC.